The 3 T cell receptor beta chains presented below share a single source sample, sequenced in a study of blood T cell repertoires in COVID-19. Only in-frame clones appear in the TCRdb table, and some are missing; sequencing was by immunoSEQ multiplex PCR. The sample holds fewer than 350,000 clones; roughly 90% are singletons and the top ten take roughly 2.8%. Sequencing was performed on PBMCs or T cells enriched from blood (not recorded which). Receptor source: a middle-aged man who had been exposed to COVID-19.

This clone was seen a handful of times. The gene calls are TRBV6-6 and TRBJ1-3, with unresolved D. V shed 7 bases and J shed 2 bases, with 9 bases lying between them. This CDR3 has 13 residues. Germline V lookup: CDR1 MNHNY, CDR2 SVGAGI (reference sequence). The CDR3 nucleotides read TGTGCCAGCATTGAGTTCACTGGAAACACCATATATTTT. Amino acids: CASIEFTGNTIYF.

CDR3 DNA: TGTGCCAGCAGTGAACCCGGGGACAGGGGGCACCAAGAGACCCAGTACTTC. It codes for CASSEPGDRGHQETQYF. The chain is built from TRBV25-1 and TRBJ2-5; 12 nucleotides line up with TRBD1. The CDR3 totals 17 residues. Germline V gene lookup returns CDR1 MGHDK and CDR2 SYGVNS. The V gene end was trimmed by 2 bases and the J gene end by 0 bases; junction bases not matched to a gene: 4.

CDR3 amino acids: CASSFNQITEAFF. The CDR3 DNA reads TGTGCCAGCAGTTTCAATCAGATCACTGAAGCTTTCTTT. The V call is TRBV12-3 or TRBV12-4, the J call TRBJ1-1, with D unresolved. CDR3 size: 13 residues. V was cut by 3 bases and J by 4 bases, with 9 bases left in between.